This TCR beta chain was observed in a study of T cell responses to AZD1222 COVID-19 vaccine. The germline V and J ends were trimmed by 4 bases and 5 bases, with 14 bases remaining between them. Per the germline V gene, CDR1 is LGHDT and CDR2 is YNNKEL (reference sequence). This CDR3 has 14 residues. Note on this clone: Its antigen is undetermined.

General observations from the study: At study baseline, merely several AZD1222 recipients were seropositive. The study found Spike-specific TCR breadth and depth rose after two AZD1222 doses. The donors showed a predominance of white British ancestry and of females, with possible underestimation of clonal diversity.

Clones were sequenced by immunoSEQ multiplex PCR, and TCRdb holds only the in-frame ones, with some missing. The data contain about 25,000 clones, over 75% of them seen just once; the ten biggest clones take up 30% to 40%. The genes are TRBV3-1 (or the pseudogene TRBV3-2) and TRBJ1-2, with D perhaps matching TRBD1 (5 bases). The sample here was peripheral blood, taken 28 days after the second AZD1222 dose. The receptor was isolated from an adult who received the AZD1222 COVID-19 vaccine. CDR3 residues: CASSRDGGPYGYTF. CDR3 bases: TGTGCCAGCAGCCGGGACGGAGGGCCTTATGGCTACACCTTC.